This TCR beta chain was retrieved from a study of OX40 agonist ivuxolimab in advanced cancers. Study summary: Intravenous ivuxolimab at 0.01 to 10 mg/kg was given to patients every 2 weeks. Prior therapy, whether anti-PD-1, anti-PD-L1 or anti-CTLA-4, was allowed, and 30% to 40% had some. Findings and limits, study-wide: Also showing low normalized T-cell clonal expansion were some of the nonresponders.

The germline CDR1 and CDR2 sequences are MNHEY and SVGAGI. Trimming at V came to 6 bases and at J to 6 bases, leaving 11 bases not matched to a gene. The CDR3 length is 15 residues. Systemic immunosuppression or autoimmune disease history was grounds to exclude patients. Here immunoSEQ multiplex PCR was the method, and the copy in TCRdb shows in-frame clones only, minus some. The data hold 100,000 or so clones, with approximately 90% observed a single time. A word on this clone: Its antigen is currently unknown.

The chain combines TRBV6-5 with TRBJ2-7, with 10 bases fitting TRBD1. The source was CD4+ or CD8+ T cells sorted from blood, collected in a trial of the OX40 agonist ivuxolimab. The receptor was derived from an adult with an advanced solid tumor such as melanoma, head and neck, liver or kidney cancer. The CDR3 sequence is CASRRTGGVVVEQYF. CDR3 DNA: TGTGCCAGCAGGCGGACAGGGGGGGTGGTAGTCGAGCAGTACTTC.